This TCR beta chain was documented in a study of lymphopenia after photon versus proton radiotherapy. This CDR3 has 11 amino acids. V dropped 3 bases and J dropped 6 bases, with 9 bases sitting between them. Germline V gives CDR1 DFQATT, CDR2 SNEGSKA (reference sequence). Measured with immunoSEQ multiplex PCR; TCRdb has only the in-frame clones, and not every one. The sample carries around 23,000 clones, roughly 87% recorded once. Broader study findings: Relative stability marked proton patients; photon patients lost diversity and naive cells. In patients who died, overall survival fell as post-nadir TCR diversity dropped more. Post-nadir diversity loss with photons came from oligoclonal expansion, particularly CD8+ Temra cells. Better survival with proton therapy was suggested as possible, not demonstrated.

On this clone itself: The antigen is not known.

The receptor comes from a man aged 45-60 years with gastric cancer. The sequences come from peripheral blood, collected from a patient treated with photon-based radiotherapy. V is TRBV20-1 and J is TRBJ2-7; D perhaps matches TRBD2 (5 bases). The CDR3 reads CSASEGFEQYV. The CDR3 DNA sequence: TGCAGTGCTAGTGAGGGTTTCGAGCAGTACGTC.